This T cell receptor (beta chain) was recovered during a study of regulatory T cells in long-lasting Graves disease (dated by TCRdb to the early 2020s). Study-level background: Persistent Graves' disease was defined as antithyroid drug treatment for over 5 years with persistently positive TSH receptor autoantibodies. Peripheral blood TCR sequencing and RNA sequencing compared persistent Graves' disease patients with newly diagnosed Graves' disease patients. The study was conducted in China and was registered as a clinical trial. A total of around 35 samples underwent TCR sequencing, from about 13 patients with persistent Graves' disease and some 20 patients with newly diagnosed Graves' disease. Persistent Graves' disease patients in the clinical cohort had taken antithyroid drugs for 9.5 to 13 years on average. What the research found in general, with its limitations: The authors noted that the small sample size was a limitation that may lower accuracy. Compared with newly diagnosed patients, persistent Graves' disease patients had lower TCR Shannon entropy and fewer highly expanded clones, which suggests clonal expansion. Sequencing and analysis were restricted to the TCR beta chain. Persistent disease showed preferential use of TRBV28, TRBJ1-2 and TRBJ2-5, whereas newly diagnosed disease favored TRBV20-1 and TRBJ2-1. Only peripheral blood was studied, because thyroid tissue, the primary lesion, was inaccessible. Persistent patients shared more public clonotypes among themselves (roughly 2,700) than newly diagnosed patients did (over 950).

V loses 1 base, J loses 11 bases, and the germline ends lie 8 bases apart. Taken from the germline V gene (reference sequence), the CDR1 and CDR2 loops are LGHDT and YNNKEL. The CDR3 has 11 amino acids, counting the end cysteine and phenylalanine. The kept DNA is CDR3 alone, 33 bases in frame from the first base. The sample holds many counts of this clonotype. This receptor's antigen is unknown. Per-base qualities were not stored, and no clone one base away is much larger. The library was produced with multiplex PCR. TCRdb shows the sequencer as Illumina HiSeq 4000. iRepertoire HTBI primers and Arm-PCR amplification of CDR3 regions were used to construct TCR beta libraries. Before sequencing, the PCR products underwent gel purification. On the authors' methods: Gene usage analysis of CDR3 amino acid clonotypes used the approximately 56 TRBV and about 15 TRBJ segments found across samples. COPE and FqMerger were used to merge filtered high-quality paired reads into contigs. Contigs were aligned with BLAST to IMGT TRBV, TRBD and TRBJ reference genes, and CDR3 was defined per IMGT. Clonotypes above 0.1% frequency were classified as highly expanded clones. Repertoire diversity was measured by Shannon entropy, and V-J evenness by the Gini coefficient. A clonotype was considered public if more than one individual shared it. TCRdb trimmed public reads at Q25 via fastp, called clones via MiXCR and kept in-frame beta chains. Each CDR3 protein gets just one entry, which takes the most common genes and DNA from the rows behind it. The V and J calls were not made by the authors but by TCRdb's processing. The sample table holds about 340,000 distinct CDR3 sequences, of which about 20% were seen once. The top ten hold less than 30% of the sample.

The time point label, as the study defines it: persistent/refractory GD, antithyroid drugs over 5 years with positive TRAb. For both TCR sequencing and RNA sequencing, RNA was extracted from PBMCs in TRIzol. Graves' disease was diagnosed according to American Thyroid Association guidelines. Patients for the study were recruited at an endocrinology department in Xi'an, China. Each patient gave roughly 10 milliliters of peripheral blood, collected in an EDTA anticoagulant tube. Ficoll Paque Plus density gradient separation was used to isolate PBMCs, and no further T cell sorting was done. An Agilent 2100 Bioanalyzer and agarose gel were used to check RNA quality, while a NanoDrop 2000 measured RNA concentration.

Sequenced here: peripheral blood mononuclear cells (PBMCs), sampled when the disease was refractory, from a patient treated with antithyroid drugs. In this chain, TRBV3-1 is recombined with TRBJ1-1; the D gene cannot be named for sure. The source of this sequence is a female donor with Graves disease. Read as DNA, the sequence is TGTGCCAGCAGCCAAGCCCACGTTGCTTTCTTT. This sequence encodes CASSQAHVAFF.